This T cell receptor (beta chain) originates from a study of naive and memory T cell subsets. Broader study findings: A few larger clonotypes appeared in naive repertoires, especially CD8, possibly memory cells re-expressing CD45RA. Gini index rose across naive, CM, EM and EMRA in CD4 and CD8.

This clonotype has only a few counts. Its specificity is not known. There are 12 residues in the CDR3. Both TRBC1 and TRBC2 were covered by a beta constant-region primer of two equimolar oligonucleotides. Ligated cDNA was amplified by four rounds of PCR with nested alpha and beta constant-region primers and SP2. From the UMI-ligation and nested PCR reads, TCRdb called clonotypes with MiXCR, one entry per CDR3 protein. The table records roughly 150,000 distinct CDR3 sequences, approximately 22% of them present only once. This chain joins TRBV21-1 and TRBJ2-2; the table names TRBD1, a call not compared with the DNA. TRBV21-1 is a documented pseudogene. Sample: naive CD4+ T cells from blood. The receptor was derived from a human donor in good health. CDR3 in DNA: TGTGCCAGGGGCGGCGTTAACGGGGAGCTGTTTTTT. Encoded protein: CARGGVNGELFF.